This section outlines one TCR beta chain sequence together with its context. CDR1 SGHDN and CDR2 FVKESK come from the germline V gene. The CDR3 extends over 13 amino acids. V was clipped by 4 bases and J by 2 bases, with 8 bases between them. The record originates from a study of tumor-infiltrating lymphocytes in oesophageal squamous cell carcinoma. Via MiXCR, TCRdb re-called the PCR reads, giving one row per CDR3 protein. The table includes more than 9,500 distinct CDR3 sequences, around 51% detected once. This chain joins TRBV14 and TRBJ1-1, with D possibly matching TRBD1 (5 bases). The specimen sequenced was esophageal tumor tissue. This clonotype was sampled from a male donor with esophageal squamous cell carcinoma. The CDR3 is CASSLDRNTEAFF. The CDR3 nucleotides are TGTGCCAGCAGCCTTGACAGAAACACTGAAGCTTTCTTT.